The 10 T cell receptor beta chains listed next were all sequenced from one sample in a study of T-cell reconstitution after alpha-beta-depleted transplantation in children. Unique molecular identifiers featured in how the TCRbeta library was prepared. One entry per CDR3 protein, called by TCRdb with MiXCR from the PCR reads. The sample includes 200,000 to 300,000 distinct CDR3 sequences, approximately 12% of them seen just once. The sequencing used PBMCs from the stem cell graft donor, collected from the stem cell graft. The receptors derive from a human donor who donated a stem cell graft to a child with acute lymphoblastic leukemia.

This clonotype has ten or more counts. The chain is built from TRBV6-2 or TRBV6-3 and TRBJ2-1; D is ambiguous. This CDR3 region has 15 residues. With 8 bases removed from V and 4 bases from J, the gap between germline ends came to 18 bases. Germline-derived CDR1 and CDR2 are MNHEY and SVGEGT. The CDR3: CASAPPRGEYNEQFF. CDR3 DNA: TGTGCCAGCGCACCTCCTCGTGGAGAATACAATGAGCAGTTCTTC.

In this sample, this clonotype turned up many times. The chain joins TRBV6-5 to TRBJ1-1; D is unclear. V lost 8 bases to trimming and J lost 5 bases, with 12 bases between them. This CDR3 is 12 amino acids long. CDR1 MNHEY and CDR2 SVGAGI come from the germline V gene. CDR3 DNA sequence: TGTGCCAGCTCGCGGGGAAGGACTGAAGCTTTCTTT. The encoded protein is CASSRGRTEAFF.

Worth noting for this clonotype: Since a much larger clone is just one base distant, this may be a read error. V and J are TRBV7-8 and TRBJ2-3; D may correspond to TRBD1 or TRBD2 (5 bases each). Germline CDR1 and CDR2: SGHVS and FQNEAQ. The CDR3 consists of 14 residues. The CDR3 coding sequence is TGTGCCAGCAGCCAAGCTCGGGGCACAGCTACGCAGTATTTT. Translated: CASSQARGTATQYF.

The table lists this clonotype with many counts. CDR3 bases: TGCAGTGTCAGGGCCGGGGATACGCAGTATTTT. Amino acid sequence: CSVRAGDTQYF. The rearrangement joins TRBV20-1 to TRBJ2-3; tentatively, D is TRBD1 (5 bases). The germline V and J ends were trimmed by 7 bases and 6 bases, with 11 bases remaining between them. CDR1 DFQATT and CDR2 SNEGSKA come from the germline V gene (reference sequence). The CDR3 loop spans 11 amino acids.

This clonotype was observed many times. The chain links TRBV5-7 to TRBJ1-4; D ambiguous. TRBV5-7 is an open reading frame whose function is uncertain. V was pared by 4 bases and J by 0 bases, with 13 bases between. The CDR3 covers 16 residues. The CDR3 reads CASSPARQPTNEKLFF. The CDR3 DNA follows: TGTGCCAGCAGCCCGGCCCGACAACCAACTAATGAAAAACTGTTTTTT.

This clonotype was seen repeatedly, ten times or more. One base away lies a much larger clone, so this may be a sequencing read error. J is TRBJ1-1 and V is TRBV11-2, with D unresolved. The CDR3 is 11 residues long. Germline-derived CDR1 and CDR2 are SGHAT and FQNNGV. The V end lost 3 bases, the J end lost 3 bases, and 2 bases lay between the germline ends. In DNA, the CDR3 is TGTGCCAGCAGCTTCCACACTGAAGCTTTCTTT. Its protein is CASSFHTEAFF.

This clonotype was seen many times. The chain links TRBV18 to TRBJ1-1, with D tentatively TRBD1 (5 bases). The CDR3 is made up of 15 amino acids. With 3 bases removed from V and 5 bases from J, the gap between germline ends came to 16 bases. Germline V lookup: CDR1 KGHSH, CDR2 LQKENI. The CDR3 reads CASSPAGTGGTEAFF. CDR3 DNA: TGTGCCAGCTCACCCGCCGGGACGGGAGGGACTGAAGCTTTCTTT.

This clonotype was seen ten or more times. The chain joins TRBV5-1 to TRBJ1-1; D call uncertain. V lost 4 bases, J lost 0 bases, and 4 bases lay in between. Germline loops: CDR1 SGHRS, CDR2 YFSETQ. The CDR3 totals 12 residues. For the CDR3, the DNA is TGCGCCAGCAGCAAGGTGAACACTGAAGCTTTCTTT. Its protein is CASSKVNTEAFF.

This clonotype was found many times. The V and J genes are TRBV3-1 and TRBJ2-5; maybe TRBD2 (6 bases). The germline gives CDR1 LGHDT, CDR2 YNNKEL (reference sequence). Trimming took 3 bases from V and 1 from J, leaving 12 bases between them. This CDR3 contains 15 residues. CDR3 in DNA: TGTGCCAGCAGCCACATCCCGGGACTCCAAGAGACCCAGTACTTC. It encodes CASSHIPGLQETQYF.

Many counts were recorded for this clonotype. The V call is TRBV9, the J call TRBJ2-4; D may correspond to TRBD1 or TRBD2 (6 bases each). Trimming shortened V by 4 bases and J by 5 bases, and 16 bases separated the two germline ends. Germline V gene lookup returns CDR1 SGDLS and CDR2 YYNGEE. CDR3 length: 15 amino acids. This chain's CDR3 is CASSIEGGNENIQYF. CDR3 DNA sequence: TGTGCCAGCAGCATAGAAGGGGGGAACGAAAACATTCAGTACTTC.